Listed here are 26 T cell receptor beta chains from one sample, sequenced in a study of T cells after yellow fever vaccination. TCRdb recomputed calls from the 5' RACE reads with MiXCR, one row per CDR3 protein. The data contain about 310,000 distinct CDR3 sequences, about 3.5% of them singletons. Here the sequenced sample was PBMCs, taken on the day of the yellow fever booster vaccination. The receptors come from a man in his late teens or twenties who received the YFV17D yellow fever vaccine.

The chain combines TRBV20-1 with TRBJ2-3; 8 bases agree with TRBD2. The germline CDR1 and CDR2 sequences are DFQATT and SNEGSKA (reference sequence). The length of the CDR3 is 15 residues. Unmatched junction bases numbered 9, after V lost 7 bases and J lost 0 bases. CDR3 in amino acids: CSGWRGAGSTDTQYF. CDR3 nucleotides: TGCAGTGGGTGGCGGGGGGCTGGTAGCACAGATACGCAGTATTTT.

This clonotype was seen many times. The V gene is TRBV28, the J gene TRBJ2-7, with D unclear. V lost 7 bases and J 2 bases, leaving 15 bases between the germline ends. The CDR3 spans 14 residues. Germline V gene lookup returns CDR1 MDHEN and CDR2 SYDVKM. The CDR3 DNA reads TGTGCCAGCACCCCTGGCTATGTACCCTACGAGCAGTACGTC. Translated, it gives CASTPGYVPYEQYV.

The rearrangement joins TRBV29-1 to TRBJ2-3; TRBD2 aligns across 13 bases. The germline V gene encodes CDR1 SQVTM and CDR2 ANQGSEA. This CDR3 comprises 19 residues. The V and J ends lost 0 bases and 1 base, in that order; junction bases with no gene match: 10. This CDR3 reads CSVEDWETSGGLRTDTQYF. The CDR3 nucleotides are TGCAGCGTTGAAGACTGGGAGACTAGCGGGGGGTTACGCACAGATACGCAGTATTTT.

This clonotype appeared many times. The V gene is TRBV12-3 or TRBV12-4, the J gene TRBJ2-2; tentative D call: TRBD1 (5 bases). V was pared by 3 bases and J by 3 bases, with 11 bases between. The CDR3 runs to 15 residues. For the CDR3, the DNA is TGTGCCAGCAGTTTCCCTACCAGGGACACCGGGGAGCTGTTTTTT. Its translation is CASSFPTRDTGELFF.

This clonotype was seen ten or more times. The rearrangement links TRBV11-2 to TRBJ2-3, with D perhaps assigned TRBD1 or TRBD2 (5 bases each). From germline, CDR1 is SGHAT and CDR2 FQNNGV. The CDR3 length is 17 residues. Trimming removed 3 bases at V and 2 bases at J, with 18 bases between. Here the CDR3 reads CASSLGRDGKFTDTQYF. In DNA form, the CDR3 reads TGTGCCAGCAGCTTGGGAAGGGACGGGAAGTTCACAGATACGCAGTATTTT.

This clonotype has at least ten counts. The chain is built from TRBV2 and TRBJ1-6; 7 nucleotides match TRBD1. J was trimmed by 7 bases and V by 8 bases; bases with no gene match: 8. Per germline, CDR1 SNHLY and CDR2 FYNNEI. This CDR3 is 14 amino acids long. This CDR3 is CASGGQSENSPLHF. DNA for the CDR3: TGTGCCAGCGGGGGACAGTCTGAAAATTCACCCCTCCACTTT.

The chain links TRBV5-6 to TRBJ1-4; D is perhaps TRBD1 (5 bases). The V and J ends lost 4 bases and 5 bases respectively, with 12 bases between them. The germline gives CDR1 SGHDT, CDR2 YYEEEE. The CDR3 is made up of 14 amino acids. CDR3 DNA: TGTGCCAGCAGCCAGGGACTGCCCAATGAAAAACTGTTTTTT. It encodes CASSQGLPNEKLFF.

This clonotype has more than one count but fewer than ten. The chain employs TRBV28 and TRBJ2-7, with TRBD2 matching 9 bases. Looked up from germline, CDR1 is MDHEN and CDR2 is SYDVKM. V was clipped by 1 base and J by 4 bases; unmatched bases: 20. The CDR3 sequence is 20 residues long. CDR3 bases: TGTGCCAGCAGTTTATATCCCCCGGGTAGCGGGGGCCCCACAAAATACGAGCAGTACGTC. It translates to CASSLYPPGSGGPTKYEQYV.

The chain links TRBV4-1 to TRBJ1-6, with TRBD1 identical over 7 bases. Germline lookup yields CDR1 MGHRA and CDR2 YSYEKL. The CDR3 totals 15 residues. V lost 4 bases, J lost 2 bases, and 2 bases stayed unmatched. CDR3 protein: CASSRDSPYNSPLHF. CDR3 nucleotides: TGCGCCAGCAGCCGGGACAGCCCCTATAATTCACCCCTCCACTTT.

There are a few counts of this clonotype. CDR3 loop: CSVGRGRTGELFF. Written as DNA, the CDR3 is TGCAGCGTTGGGAGGGGACGGACCGGGGAGCTGTTTTTT. V is TRBV29-1 and J is TRBJ2-2; a weak D match, TRBD2 (6 bases). V was pared by 4 bases and J by 5 bases, with 11 bases between. Germline V gene lookup returns CDR1 SQVTM and CDR2 ANQGSEA. This CDR3 has 13 residues.

Points on this clonotype: Just one base apart from a much larger clone, this may be a read error. This rearrangement joins TRBV6-2 or TRBV6-3 to TRBJ2-4; a possible D gene is TRBD2 (6 bases). CDR1 and CDR2 (germline): MNHEY, SVGEGT. The CDR3 runs 14 residues. Trimming took 5 bases from V and 9 from J, leaving 17 bases between them. CDR3 amino acids: CASSPRLDESIQYF. Written as DNA, the CDR3 is TGTGCCAGCAGTCCGAGACTAGATGAGAGCATTCAGTACTTC.

This clonotype was observed at least ten times. The V call is TRBV10-3, the J call TRBJ1-6; D is uncertain. The ends were cut back, 0 bases at V and 9 bases at J, with 6 bases in the middle. The CDR3 length is 13 residues. CDR1 ENHRY and CDR2 SYGVKD come from the germline V gene. CDR3 coding DNA: TGTGCCATCAGTGAGTCCTACGGTTCACCCCTCCACTTT. It specifies CAISESYGSPLHF.

This clonotype was found a few times. The rearrangement links TRBV15 to TRBJ2-7; 10 nucleotides match TRBD1. The length of the CDR3 is 15 residues. V trimming: 5 bases; J trimming: 5 bases; junction bases outside the gene matches: 9. Per germline, CDR1 LNHNV and CDR2 YYDKDF (reference sequence). Here the CDR3 DNA reads TGTGCCACCAGCTCTTCTGGGACAGGGGTCGACGAGCAGTACGTC. Protein product: CATSSSGTGVDEQYV.

The chain carries TRBV19 and TRBJ2-7; D may match TRBD1 or TRBD2 (5 bases each). Germline values: CDR1 LNHDA, CDR2 SQIVND (reference sequence). The CDR3 totals 12 residues. V was pared by 5 bases and J by 4 bases, with 9 bases between. Here the CDR3 DNA reads TGTGCCAGTAGTTTGGGGGAGTACGAGCAGTACTTC. The encoded protein is CASSLGEYEQYF.

This clonotype appeared many times. The rearrangement uses TRBV7-2 and TRBJ1-2, with D unresolved. Trimming left V 2 bases short and J 1 base short, with 11 bases between. Per the germline V gene, CDR1 is SGHTA and CDR2 is FQGNSA. The CDR3 is 15 amino acids. The CDR3 is CASSLIASLNYGYTF. The CDR3 DNA sequence: TGTGCCAGCAGCTTAATTGCCTCGCTTAACTATGGCTACACCTTC.

The chain links TRBV11-2 to TRBJ1-2, with D possibly being TRBD1 (6 bases). Per germline, CDR1 SGHAT and CDR2 FQNNGV. V was trimmed by 5 bases and J by 0 bases, leaving 13 bases between them. This CDR3 has 15 residues. CDR3 in amino acids: CASSTKDRANYGYTF. As DNA, the CDR3 is TGTGCCAGCAGCACCAAGGACAGAGCTAACTATGGCTACACCTTC.

At least ten counts were recorded for this clonotype. This chain connects TRBV4-3 to TRBJ2-2, with D possibly TRBD1 on 6 matching bases. V shed 2 bases and J shed 4 bases, with 20 bases lying between them. Germline V gene lookup returns CDR1 LGHNA and CDR2 YSLEER. The CDR3 covers 18 residues. CDR3: CASSQKPPAGAGTGELFF. The CDR3 DNA is TGCGCCAGCAGCCAAAAACCACCCGCAGGGGCGGGCACCGGGGAGCTGTTTTTT.

This clonotype occurred many times. The chain couples TRBV5-1 to TRBJ2-4, with D possibly being TRBD1 or TRBD2 (6 bases each). Looked up from germline, CDR1 is SGHRS and CDR2 is YFSETQ. The CDR3 is 14 residues long. The V end was cut by 6 bases, the J end by 5 bases, with 15 bases between. Written as DNA, the CDR3 is TGCGCCAGCAAGCCGGGGGCTCAGGAAAACATTCAGTACTTC. The encoded protein is CASKPGAQENIQYF. Based on the CDR3 plus reference TRBV5-1 and TRBJ2-4, the full variable domain is KAGVTQTPRYLIKTRGQQVTLSCSPISGHRSVSWYQQTPGQGLQFLFEYFSETQRNKGNFPGRFSGRQFSNSRSEMNVSTLELGDSALYLCASKPGAQENIQYFGAGTRLSVL.

This clonotype was found many times. The chain uses TRBV4-2 and TRBJ2-3, with 9 nucleotides matching TRBD1. The V segment lost 8 bases and the J segment 4 bases; nucleotides outside the gene matches: 4. Germline lookup yields CDR1 LGHNA and CDR2 YNFKEQ. The CDR3 has 13 amino acids. CDR3 amino acids: CASGQGPPDTQYF. In nucleotides, the CDR3 is TGTGCCAGCGGACAGGGGCCCCCAGATACGCAGTATTTT.

The sample holds many counts of this clonotype. The rearrangement links TRBV6-2 or TRBV6-3 to TRBJ2-7; a possible D gene is TRBD2 (7 bases). V gave up 6 bases and J gave up 5 bases, with 14 bases separating them. CDR3 length: 13 residues. In germline, CDR1 is MNHEY, CDR2 SVGEGT. The CDR3 sequence is CASRLTGRDEQYF. The CDR3 region has the DNA TGTGCCAGCAGACTAACAGGGAGGGACGAGCAGTACTTC.

This clonotype was recorded once. The chain has TRBV12-3 or TRBV12-4 and TRBJ1-2, with D perhaps matching TRBD1 (6 bases). The CDR3 runs to 14 residues. V shed 3 bases and J shed 7 bases, with 15 bases lying between them. The CDR3: CASSFSGAPSGYTF. Written as DNA, the CDR3 is TGTGCCAGCAGTTTTTCGGGGGCCCCCTCTGGCTACACCTTC.

This clonotype has ten or more counts. The chain couples TRBV7-6 to TRBJ2-2; TRBD2 might be the D (6 bases). CDR3 length equals 17 residues. Germline V gene lookup returns CDR1 SGHVS and CDR2 FNYEAQ. Trimming took off 4 bases at V and 2 bases at J, with 17 bases between the two ends. Written as DNA, the CDR3 is TGTGCCAGCAGCTCCCCCGCGGGACGGATAAACACCGGGGAGCTGTTTTTT. Translating gives CASSSPAGRINTGELFF.

The chain carries TRBV2 and TRBJ2-3; 10 nucleotides match TRBD2. J gave up 4 bases and V 5 bases, and 3 bases lay outside the gene matches. Germline CDR1 SNHLY, CDR2 FYNNEI. The CDR3 has 14 residues. CDR3 DNA: TGTGCCAGCAGTAGCGGGGGGGCTGCAGATACGCAGTATTTT. Its protein product is CASSSGGAADTQYF.

This clonotype appeared many times. The rearrangement joins TRBV5-1 to TRBJ2-7; D is perhaps TRBD1 (5 bases). V was cut by 0 bases and J by 3 bases, with 13 bases left in between. The CDR3 is made up of 15 amino acids. Germline V gene data show CDR1 as SGHRS and CDR2 as YFSETQ. The CDR3 nucleotides are TGCGCCAGCAGCTTGGCCATGGACACCCTCTACGAGCAGTACGTC. This sequence encodes CASSLAMDTLYEQYV.

Ten or more counts support this clonotype. This chain uses TRBV6-2 or TRBV6-3 with TRBJ1-1; no reliable D call. Germline assignment: CDR1 MNHEY and CDR2 SVGEGT. V lost 6 bases and J lost 4, with 21 bases in between. The CDR3 consists of 16 residues. The CDR3: CASRGGLIRDGTEAFF. The CDR3 DNA reads TGTGCCAGCAGGGGCGGACTCATAAGGGATGGCACTGAAGCTTTCTTT.

This chain joins TRBV7-9 and TRBJ2-7; possibly TRBD1 for D (6 bases). This CDR3 region has 15 residues. The germline V and J ends were trimmed by 5 bases and 8 bases, with 22 bases remaining between them. Germline-derived CDR1 and CDR2 are SEHNR and FQNEAQ (reference sequence). Written as DNA, the CDR3 is TGTGCCAGCAGCGGCTCCGGGACATCCTACCTCCAGCAGTACTTC. It translates to CASSGSGTSYLQQYF.